The 10 T cell receptor beta chains presented below share a single source sample, sequenced in a study of identical twins. Each CDR3 protein gets one entry after TCRdb re-called the 5' RACE reads with MiXCR. The sample includes 1.5 million or so distinct CDR3 sequences, around 33% seen only once; the top ten take 0.27%. The sequenced sample consisted of cord blood. The receptors were gathered from a newborn girl in good health.

V usage is TRBV11-2 and J usage is TRBJ1-6, with D perhaps matching TRBD1 (5 bases). There are 14 residues in the CDR3. Germline V lookup: CDR1 SGHAT, CDR2 FQNNGV. Trimming left V 3 bases short and J 11 bases short, with 14 bases between. This CDR3 is CASSFNRPEAPLHF. The CDR3 coding sequence is TGTGCCAGCAGCTTTAACAGGCCAGAGGCACCCCTCCACTTT.

This chain links TRBV19 with TRBJ2-1; D is perhaps TRBD2 (7 bases). CDR3 length: 14 residues. Germline loops: CDR1 LNHDA, CDR2 SQIVND (reference sequence). Trimming left V 8 bases short and J 2 bases short, with 13 bases between. The CDR3 coding sequence is TGTGCCAGTGACGCGGGGGCCCCCTACAATGAGCAGTTCTTC. Protein product: CASDAGAPYNEQFF.

This clonotype occurred a few times. The gene calls are TRBV12-3 or TRBV12-4 and TRBJ2-3; D unresolved. The CDR3 consists of 14 residues. V shed 2 bases and J shed 2 bases, with 8 bases lying between them. CDR3 in DNA: TGTGCCAGCAGTTTAACGCGCTTCACAGATACGCAGTATTTT. Its protein product is CASSLTRFTDTQYF.

This clonotype has only a few counts. This chain links TRBV28 with TRBJ1-1; 12 nucleotides line up with TRBD1. The CDR3 has 17 amino acids. Germline V gives CDR1 MDHEN, CDR2 SYDVKM. After removal of 0 bases from V and 5 bases from J, the junction contained 7 bases not matched to a gene. The CDR3 coding sequence is TGTGCCAGCAGTTTATGGGGGACAGGGGGCTGGGGAACTGAAGCTTTCTTT. This gives the protein CASSLWGTGGWGTEAFF.

CDR3 sequence reads: CASSAQRQGNDQPQHF. CDR3 sequence (DNA): TGTGCCAGCAGTGCCCAGCGACAGGGGAATGATCAGCCCCAGCATTTT. This rearrangement joins TRBV2 to TRBJ1-5, with 8 bases identical to TRBD1. CDR3 length: 16 amino acids. Germline V CDR1 and CDR2: SNHLY, FYNNEI. V lost 4 bases and J lost 5; bases outside the gene matches: 10. Supplemented by reference TRBV2 and TRBJ1-5, the full variable domain reads EPEVTQTPSHQVTQMGQEVILRCVPISNHLYFYWYRQILGQKVEFLVSFYNNEISEKSEIFDDQFSVERPDGSNFTLKIRSTKLEDSAMYFCASSAQRQGNDQPQHFGDGTRLSIL.

The chain is built from TRBV12-3 or TRBV12-4 and TRBJ2-3; 8 bases map to TRBD2. This CDR3 region has 15 residues. V shed 3 bases and J 4 bases; nucleotides not matched to a gene: 6. The CDR3 DNA reads as TGTGCCAGCAGTTTTTGGCGGGGGGTGGCAGATACGCAGTATTTT. This codes for CASSFWRGVADTQYF.

J is TRBJ2-1 and V is TRBV10-2; 7 bases align to TRBD2. J lost 4 bases, V lost 2 bases, and 11 bases had no gene match. Germline assignment: CDR1 WSHSY and CDR2 SAAADI. The CDR3 runs to 17 residues. In DNA form, the CDR3 reads TGCGCCAGCAGTGAGGGTTGGTGGGAGGGCCTTTACAATGAGCAGTTCTTC. Translation gives CASSEGWWEGLYNEQFF.

There are a few counts of this clonotype. CDR3 bases: TGTGCCAGCAGTTTAGGGGGCGGTCGGTACAATGAGCAGTACTTC. Translating it yields CASSLGGGRYNEQYF. V usage is TRBV28 and J usage is TRBJ2-7; a possible D gene is TRBD1 (6 bases). The CDR3 runs to 15 residues. V shed 2 bases and J shed 7 bases, with 18 bases lying between them. Germline CDR1 reads MDHEN; CDR2 reads SYDVKM.

The chain links TRBV2 to TRBJ2-2; 8 bases line up with TRBD2. Germline CDR1 and CDR2: SNHLY and FYNNEI. The length of the CDR3 is 15 residues. Trimming cost V 9 bases and J 0 bases; bases outside gene matches: 6. CDR3 DNA: TGTGCCAGAGCCGGGGGACTAGCGAACACCGGGGAGCTGTTTTTT. Translation gives CARAGGLANTGELFF.

A few counts support this clonotype. The chain combines TRBV28 with TRBJ2-7; D is tentatively TRBD1 or TRBD2 (5 bases each). V was shortened by 5 bases and J by 7 bases, with 21 bases between the two germline ends. The CDR3 consists of 15 residues. In germline, CDR1 is MDHEN, CDR2 SYDVKM. The CDR3 loop reads CASSPSDRLYNEQYF. The CDR3 DNA follows: TGTGCCAGCAGTCCATCAGACAGACTATACAATGAGCAGTACTTC.